This T cell receptor beta chain was retrieved from a study of early T cells in non-severe SARS-CoV-2 infection. Study-level background: With bulk RNA from unsorted whole blood as input, sequencing yielded unpaired chains. Points from the study as a whole: CD4 and private specificities were missed by VDJdb matching, which favored anti-spike CD8 responses.

A word on this clonotype: The antigen remains undetermined.

Attachment of unique molecular identifiers to individual cDNA molecules was performed. TCRdb re-called the 5' RACE reads with MiXCR, one entry per CDR3 protein. Of 45,000 to 60,000 distinct CDR3 sequences listed, 8% to 13% are singletons. Looked up from germline, CDR1 is SQVTM and CDR2 is ANQGSEA. The CDR3 loop spans 15 amino acids. J gave up 5 bases and V 1 base, and 5 bases lay outside the gene matches. The sequencing sample was made of whole blood. The sequence came from an adult who was a healthcare worker with PCR-confirmed SARS-CoV-2 infection or an uninfected control (not recorded which). The chain combines TRBV29-1 with TRBJ2-2; TRBD2 matches at 9 bases. CDR3 loop: CSVEVAGGPTGELFF. The CDR3, as DNA: TGCAGCGTTGAAGTTGCGGGAGGGCCAACCGGGGAGCTGTTTTTT.